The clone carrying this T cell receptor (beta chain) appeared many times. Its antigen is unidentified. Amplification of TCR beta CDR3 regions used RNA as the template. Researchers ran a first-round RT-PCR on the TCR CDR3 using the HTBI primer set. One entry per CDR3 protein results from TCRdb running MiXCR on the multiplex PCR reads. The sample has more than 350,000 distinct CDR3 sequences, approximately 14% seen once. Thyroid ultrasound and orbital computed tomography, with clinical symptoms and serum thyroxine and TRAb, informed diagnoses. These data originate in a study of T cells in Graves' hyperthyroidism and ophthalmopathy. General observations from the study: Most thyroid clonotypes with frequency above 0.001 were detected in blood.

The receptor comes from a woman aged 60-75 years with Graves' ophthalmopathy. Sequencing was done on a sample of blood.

The CDR3 DNA sequence: TGTGCCTGGAGTACAGGGGGCGTTTCGGCCGGGGAGCTGTTTTTT. Protein sequence: CAWSTGGVSAGELFF. This sequence joins TRBV30 and TRBJ2-2; 9 nucleotides align to TRBD1. The CDR3 has 15 amino acids. Looked up from germline, CDR1 is GTSNPN and CDR2 is SVGIG (reference sequence). Trimming took 2 bases from V and 6 from J; bases not matched to a gene: 7.